These 9 T cell receptor beta chains were sequenced from one sample in a study of vaccination effects on CD4 cells after COVID-19. Libraries were prepared by immunoSEQ multiplex PCR; TCRdb keeps only in-frame clonotypes and omits some of them. The sample shows some 30,000 clones, approximately 79% of them seen only once. Sequencing was preceded by expansion of antigen-specific CD4+ T cells with viral peptide pools in the ViraFEST assay. CD4+ T cell isolation took place after about nine days of culture. Each participant was given two doses of one vaccine (BNT162b2 or mRNA-1273). These TCRs are of unknown antigen specificity. Material: CD4+ T cells from PBMCs cultured with SARS-CoV-2 spike peptides, obtained after COVID-19 vaccination. The source of these receptors is a human donor who received a COVID-19 vaccine. Some clones in this sample may be carry-over from other donors' samples.

The chain joins TRBV7-2 to TRBJ2-7; possible D gene TRBD1, 6 bases. The CDR3 spans 13 residues. Germline V gene sequence: CDR1 SGHTA, CDR2 FQGNSA. Trimming pared 3 bases from V and 7 bases from J, leaving 13 bases between. The CDR3 reads CASSFVTGLEQYV. The CDR3 DNA sequence: TGTGCCAGCAGCTTCGTCACAGGGCTTGAGCAGTACGTC.

V gene TRBV2 combines with J gene TRBJ2-1; D perhaps matches TRBD2 (6 bases). The CDR3 consists of 12 residues. V dropped 4 bases and J dropped 10 bases, with 11 bases sitting between them. Germline V gene lookup returns CDR1 SNHLY and CDR2 FYNNEI. As DNA, the CDR3 is TGTGCCAGCAGTGGGACTATCGGGGAGCAGTTCTTC. As protein: CASSGTIGEQFF.

This chain links TRBV10-3 with TRBJ2-3, with unresolved D. V was pared by 7 bases and J by 0 bases, with 11 bases between. The CDR3 totals 14 residues. The V gene's germline CDR1 is ENHRY and CDR2 SYGVKD. The CDR3 here is CAIKVTTSTDTQYF. The CDR3 DNA sequence: TGTGCCATCAAGGTCACCACGAGCACAGATACGCAGTATTTT.

The rearrangement joins TRBV2 to TRBJ1-1; possibly TRBD1 for D (5 bases). Trimming removed 3 bases from V and 4 bases from J, with 9 bases in between. The CDR3 is 13 residues long. Germline V gene sequence: CDR1 SNHLY, CDR2 FYNNEI. CDR3 amino acids: CASSEQGLTEAFF. The CDR3 DNA is TGTGCCAGCAGTGAGCAGGGACTCACTGAAGCTTTCTTT.

CDR3 in DNA: TGTGCCAGCAGCTTGGCACCGGGGATGGCCAGCCAGCCCCAGCATTTT. Protein: CASSLAPGMASQPQHF. The chain is built from TRBV5-5 and TRBJ1-5; D remains unclear. Deletions cut 0 bases from V and 7 bases from J, with 17 bases between. Germline assignment: CDR1 SGHKS and CDR2 YYEKEE (reference sequence). This CDR3 comprises 16 residues.

V and J are TRBV7-7 and TRBJ2-5, with D unclear. Germline assignment: CDR1 SSHAT and CDR2 FNYEAQ (reference sequence). V was trimmed by 2 bases and J by 9 bases, leaving 7 bases between them. The CDR3 length is 11 residues. CDR3 bases: TGTGCCAGCAGCTTATATGGGGCCCAGTACTTC. Amino acid sequence: CASSLYGAQYF.

This rearrangement joins TRBV6-4 to TRBJ1-2; 11 bases agree with TRBD1. J lost 4 bases, V lost 6 bases, and 7 bases had no gene match. This CDR3 is 15 amino acids long. Germline V gives CDR1 MRHNA, CDR2 SNTAGT. CDR3 nucleotides: TGTGCCAGCAGCGTCGGGACAGGGGGACCCTATGGCTACACCTTC. Residues: CASSVGTGGPYGYTF.

V is TRBV7-3 and J is TRBJ2-3; D possibly matches TRBD1 or TRBD2 (6 bases each). Trimming stripped 3 bases from V and 4 bases from J, with 17 bases between. This CDR3 is 16 amino acids long. Germline assignment: CDR1 SGHTA and CDR2 FQGTGA. The CDR3 spells CASSFKGGMSSDTQYF. The CDR3, as DNA: TGTGCCAGCAGCTTTAAGGGGGGCATGAGCTCAGATACGCAGTATTTT.

This rearrangement joins TRBV3-1 (or the pseudogene TRBV3-2) to TRBJ2-2; D is ambiguous. Trimming took off 0 bases at V and 9 bases at J, with 8 bases between the two ends. Looked up from germline, CDR1 is LGHDT and CDR2 is YNNKEL (reference sequence). CDR3 length: 13 residues. CDR3 sequence: CASSQDRLRELFF. The CDR3, as DNA: TGTGCCAGCAGCCAAGACAGGCTACGGGAGCTGTTTTTT.